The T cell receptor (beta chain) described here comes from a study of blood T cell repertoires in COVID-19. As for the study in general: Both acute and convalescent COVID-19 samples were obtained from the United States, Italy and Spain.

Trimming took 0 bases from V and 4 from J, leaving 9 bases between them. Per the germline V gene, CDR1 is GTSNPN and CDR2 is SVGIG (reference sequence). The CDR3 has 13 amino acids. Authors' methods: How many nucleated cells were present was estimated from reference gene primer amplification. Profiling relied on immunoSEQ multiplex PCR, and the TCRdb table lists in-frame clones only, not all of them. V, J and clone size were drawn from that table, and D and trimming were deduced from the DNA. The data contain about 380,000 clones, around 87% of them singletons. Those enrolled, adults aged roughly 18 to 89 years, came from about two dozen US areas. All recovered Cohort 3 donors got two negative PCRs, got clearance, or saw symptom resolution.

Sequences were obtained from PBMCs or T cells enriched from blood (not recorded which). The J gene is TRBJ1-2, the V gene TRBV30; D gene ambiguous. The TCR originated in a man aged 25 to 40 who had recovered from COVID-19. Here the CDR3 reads CAWSVVALYGYTF. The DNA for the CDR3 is TGTGCCTGGAGTGTGGTGGCCCTCTATGGCTACACCTTC. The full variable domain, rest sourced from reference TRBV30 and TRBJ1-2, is SQTIHQWPATLVQPVGSPLSLECTVEGTSNPNLYWYRQAAGRGLQLLFYSVGIGQISSEVPQNLSASRPQDRQFILSSKKLLLSDSGFYLCAWSVVALYGYTFGSGTRLTVV.